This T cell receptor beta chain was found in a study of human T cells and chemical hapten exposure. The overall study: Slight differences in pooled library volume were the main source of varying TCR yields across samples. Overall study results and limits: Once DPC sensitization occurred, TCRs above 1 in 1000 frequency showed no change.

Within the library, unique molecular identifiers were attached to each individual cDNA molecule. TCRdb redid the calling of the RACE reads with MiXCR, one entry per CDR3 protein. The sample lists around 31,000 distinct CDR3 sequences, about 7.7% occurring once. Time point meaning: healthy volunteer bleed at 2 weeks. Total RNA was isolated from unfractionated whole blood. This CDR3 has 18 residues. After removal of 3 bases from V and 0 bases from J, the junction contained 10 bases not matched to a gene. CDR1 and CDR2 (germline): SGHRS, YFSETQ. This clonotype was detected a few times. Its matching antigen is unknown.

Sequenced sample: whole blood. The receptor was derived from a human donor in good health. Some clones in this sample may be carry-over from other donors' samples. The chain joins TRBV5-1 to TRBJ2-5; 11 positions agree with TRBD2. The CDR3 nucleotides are TGCGCCAGCAGCTCCATCCCGGGACTAGCGGACCACCAAGAGACCCAGTACTTC. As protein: CASSSIPGLADHQETQYF.